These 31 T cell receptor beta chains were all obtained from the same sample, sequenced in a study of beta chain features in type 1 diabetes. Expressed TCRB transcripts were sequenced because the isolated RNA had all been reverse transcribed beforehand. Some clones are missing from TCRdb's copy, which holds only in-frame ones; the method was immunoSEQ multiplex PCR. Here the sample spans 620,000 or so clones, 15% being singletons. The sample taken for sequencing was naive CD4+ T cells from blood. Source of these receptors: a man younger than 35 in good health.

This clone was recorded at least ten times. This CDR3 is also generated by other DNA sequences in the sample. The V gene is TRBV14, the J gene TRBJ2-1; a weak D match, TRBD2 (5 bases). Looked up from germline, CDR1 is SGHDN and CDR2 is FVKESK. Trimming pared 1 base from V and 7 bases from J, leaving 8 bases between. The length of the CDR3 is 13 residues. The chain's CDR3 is CASSQARLNEQFF. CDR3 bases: TGTGCCAGCAGCCAAGCCCGACTAAATGAGCAGTTCTTC.

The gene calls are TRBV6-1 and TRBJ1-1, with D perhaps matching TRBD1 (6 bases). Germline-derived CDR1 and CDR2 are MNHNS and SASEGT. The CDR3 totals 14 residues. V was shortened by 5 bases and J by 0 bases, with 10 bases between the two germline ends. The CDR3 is CASSIGQLNTEAFF. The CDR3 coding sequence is TGTGCCAGCAGTATTGGACAGTTGAACACTGAAGCTTTCTTT.

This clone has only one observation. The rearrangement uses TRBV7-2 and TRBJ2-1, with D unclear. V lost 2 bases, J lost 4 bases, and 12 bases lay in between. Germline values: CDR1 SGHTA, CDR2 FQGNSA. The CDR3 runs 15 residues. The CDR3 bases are TGTGCCAGCAGCTTACATGGCGAAGGTTACAATGAGCAGTTCTTC. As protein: CASSLHGEGYNEQFF.

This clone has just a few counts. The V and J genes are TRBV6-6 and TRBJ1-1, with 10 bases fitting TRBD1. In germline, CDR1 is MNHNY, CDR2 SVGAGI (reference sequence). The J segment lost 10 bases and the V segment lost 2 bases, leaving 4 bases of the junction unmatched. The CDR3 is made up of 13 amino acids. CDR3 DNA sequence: TGTGCCAGCAGTTACAGACAGGGGGCCGGAGCTTTCTTT. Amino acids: CASSYRQGAGAFF.

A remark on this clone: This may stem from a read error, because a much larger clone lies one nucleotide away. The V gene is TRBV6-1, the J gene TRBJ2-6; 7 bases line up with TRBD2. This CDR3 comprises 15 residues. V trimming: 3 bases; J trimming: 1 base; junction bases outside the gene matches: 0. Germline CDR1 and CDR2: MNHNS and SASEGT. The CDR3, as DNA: TGTGCCAGCAGTGAGGGGGGGTCTGGGGCCAACGTCCTGACTTTC. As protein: CASSEGGSGANVLTF.

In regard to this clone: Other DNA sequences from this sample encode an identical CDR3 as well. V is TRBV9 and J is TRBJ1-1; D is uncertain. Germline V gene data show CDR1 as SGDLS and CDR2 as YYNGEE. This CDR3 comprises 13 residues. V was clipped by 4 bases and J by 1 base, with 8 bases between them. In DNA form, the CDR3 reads TGTGCCAGCAGCCTTGGCCGGAACACTGAAGCTTTCTTT. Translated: CASSLGRNTEAFF.

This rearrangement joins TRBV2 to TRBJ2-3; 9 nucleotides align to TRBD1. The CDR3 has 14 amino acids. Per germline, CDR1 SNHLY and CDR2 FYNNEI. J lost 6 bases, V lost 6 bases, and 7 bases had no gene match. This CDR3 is CASSRDRAADTQYF. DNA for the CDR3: TGTGCCAGCAGCAGGGACAGGGCTGCCGATACGCAGTATTTT. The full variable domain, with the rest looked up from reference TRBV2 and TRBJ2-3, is EPEVTQTPSHQVTQMGQEVILRCVPISNHLYFYWYRQILGQKVEFLVSFYNNEISEKSEIFDDQFSVERPDGSNFTLKIRSTKLEDSAMYFCASSRDRAADTQYFGPGTRLTVL.

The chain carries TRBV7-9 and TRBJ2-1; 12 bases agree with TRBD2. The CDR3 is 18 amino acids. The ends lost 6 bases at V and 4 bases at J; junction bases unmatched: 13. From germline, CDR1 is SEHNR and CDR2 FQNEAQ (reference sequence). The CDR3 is CASRFGLAGPRSYNEQFF. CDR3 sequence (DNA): TGTGCCAGCAGATTTGGACTAGCGGGGCCCCGTTCATACAATGAGCAGTTCTTC.

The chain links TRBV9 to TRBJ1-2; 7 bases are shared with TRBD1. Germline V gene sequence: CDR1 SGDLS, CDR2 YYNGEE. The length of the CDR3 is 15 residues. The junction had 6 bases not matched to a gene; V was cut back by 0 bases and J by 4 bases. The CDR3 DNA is TGTGCCAGCAGCGTAGTAGGACAGGCCCCCTATGGCTACACCTTC. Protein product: CASSVVGQAPYGYTF.

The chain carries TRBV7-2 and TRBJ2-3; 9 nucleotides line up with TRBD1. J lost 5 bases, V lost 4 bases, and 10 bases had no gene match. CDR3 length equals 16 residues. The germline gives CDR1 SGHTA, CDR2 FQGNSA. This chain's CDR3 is CASSYSPGQGLDTQYF. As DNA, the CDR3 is TGTGCCAGCAGCTACTCACCGGGACAGGGATTAGATACGCAGTATTTT. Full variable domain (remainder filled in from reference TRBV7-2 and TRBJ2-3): GAGVSQSPSNKVTEKGKDVELRCDPISGHTALYWYRQSLGQGLEFLIYFQGNSAPDKSGLPSDRFSAERTGGSVSTLTIQRTQQEDSAVYLCASSYSPGQGLDTQYFGPGTRLTVL.

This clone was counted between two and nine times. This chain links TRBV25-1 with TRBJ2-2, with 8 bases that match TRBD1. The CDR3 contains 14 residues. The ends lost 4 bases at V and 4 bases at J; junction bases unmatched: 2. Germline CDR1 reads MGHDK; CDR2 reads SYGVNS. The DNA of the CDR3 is TGTGCCAGCAGTGGTGACAGGGGCACCGGGGAGCTGTTTTTT. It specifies CASSGDRGTGELFF.

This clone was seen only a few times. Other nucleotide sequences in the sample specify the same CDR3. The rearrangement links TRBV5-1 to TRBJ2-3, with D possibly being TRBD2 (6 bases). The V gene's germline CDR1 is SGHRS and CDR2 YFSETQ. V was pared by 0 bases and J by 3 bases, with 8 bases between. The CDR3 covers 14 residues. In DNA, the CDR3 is TGCGCCAGCAGCTTGGGGGACTTTACAGATACGCAGTATTTT. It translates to CASSLGDFTDTQYF. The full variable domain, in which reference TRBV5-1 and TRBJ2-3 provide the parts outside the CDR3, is KAGVTQTPRYLIKTRGQQVTLSCSPISGHRSVSWYQQTPGQGLQFLFEYFSETQRNKGNFPGRFSGRQFSNSRSEMNVSTLELGDSALYLCASSLGDFTDTQYFGPGTRLTVL.

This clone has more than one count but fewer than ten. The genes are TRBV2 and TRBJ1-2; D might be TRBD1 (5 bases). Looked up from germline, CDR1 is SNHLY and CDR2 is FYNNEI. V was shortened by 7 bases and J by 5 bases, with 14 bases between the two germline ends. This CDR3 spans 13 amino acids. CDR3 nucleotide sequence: TGTGCCAGCATCATAACAGGTTCATATGGCTACACCTTC. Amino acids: CASIITGSYGYTF.

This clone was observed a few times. Here the CDR3 DNA reads TGTGCCAGCTCACCGTCTATCAACAGGGGATATGGCTACACCTTC. It yields the protein CASSPSINRGYGYTF. The chain is built from TRBV18 and TRBJ1-2, with TRBD1 matching 7 bases. Trimming removed 3 bases from V and 5 bases from J; junction bases left unmatched: 9. The CDR3 covers 15 residues. The germline V gene encodes CDR1 KGHSH and CDR2 LQKENI.

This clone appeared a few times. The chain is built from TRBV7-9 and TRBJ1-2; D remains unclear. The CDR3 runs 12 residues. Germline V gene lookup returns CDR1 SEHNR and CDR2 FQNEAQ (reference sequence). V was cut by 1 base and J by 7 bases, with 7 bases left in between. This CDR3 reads CASSLVVGGYTF. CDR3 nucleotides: TGTGCCAGCAGCTTAGTAGTGGGTGGCTACACCTTC. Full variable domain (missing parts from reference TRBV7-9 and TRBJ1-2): DTGVSQNPRHKITKRGQNVTFRCDPISEHNRLYWYRQTLGQGPEFLTYFQNEAQLEKSRLLSDRFSAERPKGSFSTLEIQRTEQGDSAMYLCASSLVVGGYTFGSGTRLTVV.

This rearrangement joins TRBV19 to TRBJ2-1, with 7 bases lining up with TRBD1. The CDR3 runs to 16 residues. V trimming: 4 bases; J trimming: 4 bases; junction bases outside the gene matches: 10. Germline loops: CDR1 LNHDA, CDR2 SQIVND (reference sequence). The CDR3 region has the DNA TGTGCCAGTAGTAAGAGGTCGGGACAGCCATACAATGAGCAGTTCTTC. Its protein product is CASSKRSGQPYNEQFF.

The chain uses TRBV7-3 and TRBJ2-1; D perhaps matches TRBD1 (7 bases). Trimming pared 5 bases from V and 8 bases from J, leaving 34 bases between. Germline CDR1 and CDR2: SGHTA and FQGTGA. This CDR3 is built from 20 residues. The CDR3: CASSPQAMAPPGGWSDEQFF. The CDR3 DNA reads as TGTGCCAGCAGCCCCCAGGCTATGGCCCCACCAGGGGGGTGGAGCGATGAGCAGTTCTTC.

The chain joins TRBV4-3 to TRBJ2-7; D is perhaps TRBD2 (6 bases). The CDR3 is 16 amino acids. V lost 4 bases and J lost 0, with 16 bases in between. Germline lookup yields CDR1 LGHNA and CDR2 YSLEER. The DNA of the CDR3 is TGCGCCAGCAGCCTTACCCTGGGAGGAAGCTCCTACGAGCAGTACTTC. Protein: CASSLTLGGSSYEQYF.

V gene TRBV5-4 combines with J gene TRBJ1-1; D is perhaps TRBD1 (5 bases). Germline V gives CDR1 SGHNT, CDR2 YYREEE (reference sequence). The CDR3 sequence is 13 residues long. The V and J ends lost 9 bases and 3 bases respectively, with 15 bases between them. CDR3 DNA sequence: TGTGCCACCTCCCGGGTGGGGGACACTGAAGCTTTCTTT. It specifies CATSRVGDTEAFF. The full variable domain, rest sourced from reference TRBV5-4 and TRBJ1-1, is ETGVTQSPTHLIKTRGQQVTLRCSSQSGHNTVSWYQQALGQGPQFIFQYYREEENGRGNFPPRFSGLQFPNYSSELNVNALELDDSALYLCATSRVGDTEAFFGQGTRLTVV.

The CDR3 spells CASSFWTGLLQSAQHF. The CDR3 region has the DNA TGTGCCAGCAGCTTTTGGACAGGCCTACTTCAATCGGCCCAGCATTTT. This sequence joins TRBV7-9 and TRBJ1-5, with 7 bases lining up with TRBD1. This CDR3 has 16 residues. From germline, CDR1 is SEHNR and CDR2 FQNEAQ (reference sequence). Trimming took 3 bases from V and 11 from J; bases not matched to a gene: 16.

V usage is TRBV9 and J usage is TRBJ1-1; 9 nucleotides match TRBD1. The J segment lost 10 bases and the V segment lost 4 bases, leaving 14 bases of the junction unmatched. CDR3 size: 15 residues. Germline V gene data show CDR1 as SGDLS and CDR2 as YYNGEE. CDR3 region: CASSPDRGIHIGAFF. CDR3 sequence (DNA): TGTGCCAGCAGCCCTGACAGGGGGATACATATAGGAGCTTTCTTT. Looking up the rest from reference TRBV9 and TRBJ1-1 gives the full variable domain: DSGVTQTPKHLITATGQRVTLRCSPRSGDLSVYWYQQSLDQGLQFLIQYYNGEERAKGNILERFSAQQFPDLHSELNLSSLELGDSALYFCASSPDRGIHIGAFFGQGTRLTVV.

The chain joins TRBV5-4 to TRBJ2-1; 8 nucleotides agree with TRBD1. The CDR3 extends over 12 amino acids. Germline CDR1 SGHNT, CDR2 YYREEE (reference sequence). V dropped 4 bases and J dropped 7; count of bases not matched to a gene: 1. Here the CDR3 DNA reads TGTGCCAGCAGCAACAGGGGGAATGAGCAGTTCTTC. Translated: CASSNRGNEQFF.

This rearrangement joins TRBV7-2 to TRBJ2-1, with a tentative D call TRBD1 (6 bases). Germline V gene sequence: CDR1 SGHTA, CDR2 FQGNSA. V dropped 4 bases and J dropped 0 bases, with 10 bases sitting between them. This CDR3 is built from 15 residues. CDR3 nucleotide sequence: TGTGCCAGCAGCTCGGACAGAAGCTCCTACAATGAGCAGTTCTTC. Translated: CASSSDRSSYNEQFF.

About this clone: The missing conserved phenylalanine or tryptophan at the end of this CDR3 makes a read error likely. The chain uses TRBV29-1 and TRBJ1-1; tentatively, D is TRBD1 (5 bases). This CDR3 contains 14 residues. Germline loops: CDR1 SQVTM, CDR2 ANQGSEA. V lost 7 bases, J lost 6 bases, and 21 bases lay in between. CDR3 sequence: CSEASRKQDAEAFL. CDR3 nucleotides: TGCAGCGAGGCATCGAGGAAACAGGACGCTGAAGCTTTCCTT.

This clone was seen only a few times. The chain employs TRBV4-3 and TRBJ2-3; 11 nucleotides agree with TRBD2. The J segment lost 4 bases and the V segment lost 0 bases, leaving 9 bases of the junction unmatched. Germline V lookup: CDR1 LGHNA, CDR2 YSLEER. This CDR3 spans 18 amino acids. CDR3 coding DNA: TGCGCCAGCAGCCAAGATCGAGCGGGACTAGCGGTCCCAGATACGCAGTATTTT. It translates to CASSQDRAGLAVPDTQYF.

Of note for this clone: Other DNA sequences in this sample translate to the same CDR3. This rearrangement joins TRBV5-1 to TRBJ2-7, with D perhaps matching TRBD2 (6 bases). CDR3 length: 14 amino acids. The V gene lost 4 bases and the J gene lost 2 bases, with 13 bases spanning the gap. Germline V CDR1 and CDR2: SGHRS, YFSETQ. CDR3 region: CASSVGGRTYEQYF. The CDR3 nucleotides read TGCGCCAGCAGCGTGGGGGGACGGACCTACGAGCAGTACTTC.

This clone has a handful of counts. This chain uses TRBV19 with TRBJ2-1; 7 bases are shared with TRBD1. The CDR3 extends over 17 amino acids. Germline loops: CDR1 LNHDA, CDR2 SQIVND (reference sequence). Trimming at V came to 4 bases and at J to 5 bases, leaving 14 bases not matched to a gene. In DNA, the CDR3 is TGTGCCAGTAGTAACCGGGACAGCTCATATCGGGACAATGAGCAGTTCTTC. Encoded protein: CASSNRDSSYRDNEQFF.

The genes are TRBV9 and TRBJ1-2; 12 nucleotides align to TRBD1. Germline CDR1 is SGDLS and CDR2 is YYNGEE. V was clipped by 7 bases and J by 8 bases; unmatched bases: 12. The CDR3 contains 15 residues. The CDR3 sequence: CASRSRDRGPLGYTF. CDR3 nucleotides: TGTGCCAGCCGCTCCCGGGACAGGGGGCCTCTCGGCTACACCTTC.

CDR3 bases: TGTGCCAGCAGCACAATACAGGGTGACGGCTACACCTTC. Translation gives CASSTIQGDGYTF. This chain joins TRBV21-1 and TRBJ1-2; TRBD1 was called by the table and not checked on the DNA. TRBV21-1 is an annotated pseudogene. The CDR3 is 13 residues long.

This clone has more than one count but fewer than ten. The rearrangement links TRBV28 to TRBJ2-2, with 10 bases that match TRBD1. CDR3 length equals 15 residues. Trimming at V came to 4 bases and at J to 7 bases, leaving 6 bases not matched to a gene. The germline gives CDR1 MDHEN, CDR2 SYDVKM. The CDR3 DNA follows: TGTGCCAGCAGTTCGGGACAGGGGCGCGTCGGGGAGCTGTTTTTT. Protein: CASSSGQGRVGELFF.

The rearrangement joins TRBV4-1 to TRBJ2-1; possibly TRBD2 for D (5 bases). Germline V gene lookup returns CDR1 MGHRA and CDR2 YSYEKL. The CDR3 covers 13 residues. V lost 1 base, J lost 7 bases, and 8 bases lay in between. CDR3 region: CASSQGGRNEQFF. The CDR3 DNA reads TGCGCCAGCAGCCAAGGAGGGCGTAATGAGCAGTTCTTC.